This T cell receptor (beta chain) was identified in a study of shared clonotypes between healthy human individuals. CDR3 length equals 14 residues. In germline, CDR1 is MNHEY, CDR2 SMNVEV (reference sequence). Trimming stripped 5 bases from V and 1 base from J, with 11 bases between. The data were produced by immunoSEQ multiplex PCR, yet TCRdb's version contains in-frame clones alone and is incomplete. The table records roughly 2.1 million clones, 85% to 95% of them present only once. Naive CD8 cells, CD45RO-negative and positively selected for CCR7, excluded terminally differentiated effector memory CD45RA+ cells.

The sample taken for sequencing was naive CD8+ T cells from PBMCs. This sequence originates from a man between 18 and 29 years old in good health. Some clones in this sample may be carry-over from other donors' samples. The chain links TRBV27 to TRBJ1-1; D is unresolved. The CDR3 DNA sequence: TGTGCCAGCAGTCTCATGAGCACGAACACTGAAGCTTTCTTT. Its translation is CASSLMSTNTEAFF.